This T cell receptor beta chain was sequenced in a study of read filtering for tumor transcriptome and immune sequencing. As for the study in general: Fewer than 10 patients were R-ISS I, some 15 were R-ISS II, more than five were R-ISS III. DNase treatment preceded whole-transcriptome library preparation.

This clonotype appeared a few times. Its antigen remains unknown. It may be a read error: a sequence one base away is much more abundant. Whole-study findings and limits: The CD138-negative fraction was mixed bone marrow immune cells, not pure T cells. About 82% of IR-seq clonotypes had a single read, yet these held approximately 4% of reads.

Germline V gene sequence: CDR1 MNHNS, CDR2 SASEGT. This CDR3 is 13 amino acids long. Molecular barcoded adaptors covering alpha/delta and beta/gamma chains were used on roughly 400 ng RNA. MiXCR, applied by TCRdb to the reads, yields one record per CDR3 protein. The sample includes roughly 130,000 distinct CDR3 sequences, roughly 13% seen only once; the top ten take approximately 9.9%. Sequenced sample: a population of CD138-negative cells sorted from bone marrow. This rearrangement joins TRBV6-1 to TRBJ1-5; 7 nucleotides line up with TRBD1. This sequence was found in a donor aged 40 or older with multiple myeloma. CDR3: CASSRQGLQPQRF. The DNA for the CDR3 is TGTGCCAGCAGTCGACAGGGTTTGCAGCCCCAGCGTTTT.